This passage covers 6 T cell receptor beta chains from one sample sequenced in a study of human T cells and chemical hapten exposure (dated by TCRdb to the early 2020s). Preparation of the library involved RACE. The run used a NextSeq 500. TCRdb ran its own pipeline on the public reads, namely fastp trimming at Q25 and MiXCR clone calling, and kept in-frame beta chains. CDR3 protein sequences are deduplicated, and each keeps its most common genes and DNA. In this sample the table shows about 69,000 distinct CDR3 sequences, 10% to 13% of which occur a single time. Roughly 7% of the sample lies in the top ten. Read against the paper, the sample's time point label means: patch test 2, 6 weeks after DPC sensitization. The treatment or condition label here, explained by the study, means: therapeutic diphenylcyclopropenone sensitization with weekly scalp DPC. Material: whole blood, obtained in connection with sensitization to the hapten diphenylcyclopropenone (DPC). These TCRs come from a woman in her fifties or sixties with alopecia areata. Some clones in this sample may be carry-over from other donors' samples.

This clonotype was counted a few times. The J gene is TRBJ2-1, the V gene TRBV7-2; D not certain. Germline V gives CDR1 SGHTA, CDR2 FQGNSA. Trimming stripped 5 bases from V and 8 bases from J, with 22 bases between. The CDR3 is made up of 16 amino acids. CDR3 nucleotide sequence: TGTGCCAGCAGCCCGATTAAGGTACTCAAGGTCGATGAGCAGTTCTTC. This gives the protein CASSPIKVLKVDEQFF.

The CDR3 nucleotides read TGTGCCAGCAGCTTAGGGGTTGCAGGAAGGTATGGGAACACTGAAGCTTTCTTT. The encoded protein is CASSLGVAGRYGNTEAFF. V is TRBV7-6 and J is TRBJ1-1; D is ambiguous. The germline CDR1 and CDR2 sequences are SGHVS and FNYEAQ. The CDR3 runs to 18 residues. V was shortened by 1 base and J by 1 base, with 19 bases between the two germline ends. The whole variable domain, filled in from reference TRBV7-6 and TRBJ1-1, reads GAGVSQSPRYKVTKRGQDVALRCDPISGHVSLYWYRQALGQGPEFLTYFNYEAQQDKSGLPNDRFSAERPEGSISTLTIQRTEQRDSAMYRCASSLGVAGRYGNTEAFFGQGTRLTVV.

This rearrangement joins TRBV29-1 to TRBJ2-3; D possibly corresponds to TRBD2 (6 bases). The V end was cut by 4 bases, the J end by 0 bases, with 20 bases between. This CDR3 has 17 amino acids. Germline V gene sequence: CDR1 SQVTM, CDR2 ANQGSEA. The CDR3 coding sequence is TGCAGCGTTGGGAACGCAGTCCTCCTAGCGAGCACAGATACGCAGTATTTT. Protein sequence: CSVGNAVLLASTDTQYF.

This chain uses TRBV12-3 or TRBV12-4 with TRBJ2-1, with D possibly matching TRBD2 (5 bases). The V gene lost 4 bases and the J gene lost 2 bases, with 9 bases spanning the gap. The CDR3 has 14 residues. The CDR3 DNA reads as TGTGCCAGCAGTTCGAGCGGTACCTACAATGAGCAGTTCTTC. It specifies CASSSSGTYNEQFF.

The table lists this clonotype with many counts. The gene calls are TRBV15 and TRBJ2-3; 9 bases align to TRBD2. The germline gives CDR1 LNHNV, CDR2 YYDKDF (reference sequence). This CDR3 has 20 residues. The ends lost 0 bases at V and 5 bases at J; junction bases unmatched: 18. The CDR3 nucleotides are TGTGCCACCAGCAGAGATTTCGGGCTAGCGGCGGGAGGGCGGAGAGATACGCAGTATTTT. This translates into CATSRDFGLAAGGRRDTQYF.

The V gene is TRBV7-9, the J gene TRBJ1-2; D not resolved. The CDR3 covers 13 residues. Trimming stripped 6 bases from V and 8 bases from J, with 16 bases between. Looked up from germline, CDR1 is SEHNR and CDR2 is FQNEAQ (reference sequence). The CDR3, as DNA: TGTGCCAGCAGACCCCTTATGGCGGGAGGCTACACCTTC. Translated: CASRPLMAGGYTF. The entire variable domain, with the rest obtained from reference TRBV7-9 and TRBJ1-2, is as follows: DTGVSQNPRHKITKRGQNVTFRCDPISEHNRLYWYRQTLGQGPEFLTYFQNEAQLEKSRLLSDRFSAERPKGSFSTLEIQRTEQGDSAMYLCASRPLMAGGYTFGSGTRLTVV.